The 8 T cell receptor beta chains listed next were all sequenced from one sample in a study of TIL therapy for anti-PD-1-resistant metastatic lung cancer. Described time point: pre-treatment sample, taken before nivolumab and TIL therapy. Tumor tissue came from excised metastases, mostly pleural nodules or supraclavicular lymph nodes. This was the immunoSEQ v3 assay. Sequenced by immunoSEQ multiplex PCR; TCRdb stores in-frame clones only, minus some. The sample yields around 100,000 clones, about three fifths seen once. The input for sequencing was tumor tissue, taken at baseline. The receptors shown here come from a person between 25 and 79 years old with non-small cell lung cancer.

The chain is built from TRBV24-1 and TRBJ2-3; TRBD1 matches at 7 bases. Germline CDR1 is KGHDR and CDR2 is SFDVKD. Unmatched junction bases numbered 5, after V lost 0 bases and J lost 0 bases. This CDR3 has 17 residues. For the CDR3, the DNA is TGTGCCACCAGTGATTTGTCTGAGGGGGCAAGCACAGATACGCAGTATTTT. As protein: CATSDLSEGASTDTQYF.

The chain uses TRBV5-5 and TRBJ1-4; no definite D call. The CDR3 has 13 residues. CDR1 is SGHKS, CDR2 YYEKEE, per germline (reference sequence). The V end lost 2 bases, the J end lost 8 bases, and 10 bases lay between the germline ends. The CDR3 region is CASSLIEGEKLFF. The CDR3 coding sequence is TGTGCCAGCAGCTTAATTGAAGGCGAAAAACTGTTTTTT.

The chain carries TRBV7-9 and TRBJ2-7, with no clear D. This CDR3 comprises 12 residues. Germline values: CDR1 SEHNR, CDR2 FQNEAQ (reference sequence). Trimming removed 5 bases at V and 13 bases at J, with 18 bases between. The CDR3 region is CASSQDVRPGYF. CDR3 in DNA: TGTGCCAGCAGCCAAGACGTGAGGCCCGGTTACTTC. Supplemented by reference TRBV7-9 and TRBJ2-7, the full variable domain reads DTGVSQNPRHKITKRGQNVTFRCDPISEHNRLYWYRQTLGQGPEFLTYFQNEAQLEKSRLLSDRFSAERPKGSFSTLEIQRTEQGDSAMYLCASSQDVRPGYFGPGTRLTVT.

This sequence joins TRBV21-1 and TRBJ2-7; no check of the table's D call, TRBD1, against the DNA was made. TRBV21-1 is annotated as a pseudogene. This CDR3 comprises 14 residues. The CDR3 region is CASSPNTPLSEQYF. For the CDR3, the DNA is TGTGCCAGCAGCCCAAACACCCCCCTTTCCGAGCAGTACTTC.

The V gene is TRBV6-2 or TRBV6-3, the J gene TRBJ2-7; 7 bases match TRBD2. The junction had 6 bases not matched to a gene; V was cut back by 2 bases and J by 5 bases. This CDR3 comprises 14 residues. Germline assignment: CDR1 MNHEY and CDR2 SVGEGT. CDR3 protein: CASSYGGSTDEQYF. The CDR3, as DNA: TGTGCCAGCAGTTACGGCGGGAGTACAGACGAGCAGTACTTC.

V usage is TRBV7-2 and J usage is TRBJ1-5, with TRBD1 identical over 10 bases. The CDR3 sequence is 15 residues long. The trim removed 5 bases at V and 5 bases at J, leaving 6 bases unmatched. Per germline, CDR1 SGHTA and CDR2 FQGNSA. The CDR3 DNA is TGTGCCAGCAGCCGTTCAGGGACAGGGGATCAGCCCCAGCATTTT. Translating it yields CASSRSGTGDQPQHF.

The V gene is TRBV11-2, the J gene TRBJ1-3; D is undetermined. The CDR3 sequence is 15 residues long. Per the germline V gene, CDR1 is SGHAT and CDR2 is FQNNGV. Trimming pared 2 bases from V and 3 bases from J, leaving 11 bases between. The CDR3 DNA follows: TGTGCCAGCAGCTTAACCAGGACGCGTGGAAACACCATATATTTT. This codes for CASSLTRTRGNTIYF.

This clone has a single count. This sequence joins TRBV7-2 and TRBJ1-2; tentatively, D is TRBD1 (6 bases). This CDR3 region has 18 residues. V was shortened by 6 bases and J by 4 bases, with 27 bases between the two germline ends. CDR1 is SGHTA, CDR2 FQGNSA, per germline. The CDR3 nucleotides are TGTGCCAGCAGGACTGGGGGGCCAGAGAGGGCGAAAGTCTATGGCTACACCTTC. Translated, it gives CASRTGGPERAKVYGYTF.